The 14 T cell receptor beta chains below were found in one sample sequenced in a study of cytomegalovirus exposure and HLA in healthy donors (dated by TCRdb to about 2017). Library construction relied on the immunoSEQ multiplex PCR assay. For the multiplex PCR, a mixture combining 60 forward primers for TCR Vbeta segments and 13 reverse primers for TCR Jbeta segments was used. TCRdb holds this immuneACCESS table with in-frame rearrangements only. Some clones are missing; in checked studies, unresolved V genes explain under half, and the rest has no known cause. The sample table holds more than 95,000 clones, of which over 65% were seen once. The biggest ten clones account for about 11% of the sample. Source material: PBMCs. The receptors shown here come from a man aged 25-45 years in good health and CMV-seropositive.

The chain recombines TRBV13 with TRBJ2-3; D may be TRBD2 (6 bases). The CDR3 contains 22 residues. The V end was cut by 9 bases, the J end by 0 bases, with 37 bases between. Germline-derived CDR1 and CDR2 are PRHDT and FYEKMQ (reference sequence). CDR3 region: CASQPLASSGREWVGSTDTQYF. The CDR3 bases are TGTGCCAGTCAACCGCTCGCATCATCCGGGAGAGAGTGGGTTGGGAGCACAGATACGCAGTATTTT.

The chain has TRBV18 and TRBJ1-4; D remains unclear. Germline assignment: CDR1 KGHSH and CDR2 LQKENI. The V and J ends lost 0 bases and 7 bases respectively, with 15 bases between them. The CDR3 runs to 16 residues. The CDR3 DNA reads TGTGCCAGCTCACCACCCTCTGGGAGTAGGGCTGAAAAACTGTTTTTT. It translates to CASSPPSGSRAEKLFF.

This chain connects TRBV27 to TRBJ1-5, with a possible D match to TRBD1 (6 bases). Trimming removed 2 bases from V and 8 bases from J, with 16 bases in between. Germline CDR1 is MNHEY and CDR2 is SMNVEV (reference sequence). The CDR3 is 15 residues long. In DNA, the CDR3 is TGTGCCAGCAGTTTAAGGACAGATGAGTTGGAGCCCCAGCATTTT. Translating gives CASSLRTDELEPQHF.

The chain joins TRBV9 to TRBJ1-3; tentative D call: TRBD1 (6 bases). Germline V CDR1 and CDR2: SGDLS, YYNGEE. The CDR3 length is 21 residues. Trimming pared 3 bases from V and 0 bases from J, leaving 28 bases between. Here the CDR3 reads CASSEGGGPTGSRSSGNTIYF. As DNA, the CDR3 is TGTGCCAGCAGCGAGGGGGGGGGACCTACAGGGTCCCGCAGCTCTGGAAACACCATATATTTT. The full variable domain, rest sourced from reference TRBV9 and TRBJ1-3, is DSGVTQTPKHLITATGQRVTLRCSPRSGDLSVYWYQQSLDQGLQFLIQYYNGEERAKGNILERFSAQQFPDLHSELNLSSLELGDSALYFCASSEGGGPTGSRSSGNTIYFGEGSWLTVV.

This chain uses TRBV9 with TRBJ2-7; D not certain. Germline CDR1 SGDLS, CDR2 YYNGEE. V was clipped by 0 bases and J by 6 bases, with 13 bases between them. CDR3 length: 14 residues. CDR3 DNA sequence: TGTGCCAGCAGCGTAGGTGAAGCCGCGGCCGAGCAGTACTTC. Protein sequence: CASSVGEAAAEQYF.

The chain links TRBV5-5 to TRBJ1-5; 7 bases are a match to TRBD1. V lost 3 bases, J lost 4 bases, and 4 bases stayed unmatched. CDR1 is SGHKS and CDR2 is YYEKEE in the germline V gene (reference sequence). The CDR3 sequence is 14 residues long. The CDR3 DNA follows: TGTGCCAGCAGCTCGAGGGGGCAGAATCAGCCCCAGCATTTT. This gives the protein CASSSRGQNQPQHF. Complete variable domain (other parts from reference TRBV5-5 and TRBJ1-5): DAGVTQSPTHLIKTRGQQVTLRCSPISGHKSVSWYQQVLGQGPQFIFQYYEKEERGRGNFPDRFSARQFPNYSSELNVNALLLGDSALYLCASSSRGQNQPQHFGDGTRLSIL.

This clone was seen a few times. The gene calls are TRBV5-1 and TRBJ2-5; the D is unclear. Germline CDR1 reads SGHRS; CDR2 reads YFSETQ. Trimming took off 4 bases at V and 4 bases at J, with 17 bases between the two ends. CDR3 length: 15 residues. CDR3 residues: CASSTLGGAGETQYF. CDR3 DNA sequence: TGCGCCAGCAGCACCCTCGGTGGAGCTGGAGAGACCCAGTACTTC.

V is TRBV7-2 and J is TRBJ1-4; 7 positions match TRBD1. From germline, CDR1 is SGHTA and CDR2 FQGNSA. V gave up 4 bases and J gave up 10 bases; unmatched junction bases: 9. The CDR3 extends over 14 amino acids. As DNA, the CDR3 is TGTGCCAGCAGCTCCGGGACAGTGAGGGGAAAACTGTTTTTT. This gives the protein CASSSGTVRGKLFF. Supplemented by reference TRBV7-2 and TRBJ1-4, the full variable domain reads GAGVSQSPSNKVTEKGKDVELRCDPISGHTALYWYRQSLGQGLEFLIYFQGNSAPDKSGLPSDRFSAERTGGSVSTLTIQRTQQEDSAVYLCASSSGTVRGKLFFGSGTQLSVL.

CDR3 residues: CASALRGFQETQYF. In DNA form, the CDR3 reads TGTGCCAGCGCCCTTAGGGGGTTCCAAGAGACCCAGTACTTC. The rearrangement links TRBV11-2 to TRBJ2-5; weak D call: TRBD1 (6 bases). The V end was cut by 8 bases, the J end by 1 base, with 14 bases between. This CDR3 is 14 amino acids long. CDR1 is SGHAT and CDR2 is FQNNGV in the germline V gene.

This chain joins TRBV7-8 and TRBJ2-7, with D possibly matching TRBD1 (7 bases). Germline lookup yields CDR1 SGHVS and CDR2 FQNEAQ. The CDR3 has 15 residues. Trimming cost V 3 bases and J 6 bases, with 18 bases left between them. CDR3 sequence reads: CASSLRRGQGGEQYF. CDR3 sequence (DNA): TGTGCCAGCAGCTTGAGGCGGGGCCAGGGGGGCGAGCAGTACTTC.

To note about this clone: The sample has other DNA sequences that encode this CDR3 too. The V and J genes are TRBV5-1 and TRBJ2-3, with 10 positions matching TRBD1. The CDR3 consists of 15 residues. V lost 4 bases, J lost 4 bases, and 6 bases stayed unmatched. Germline V gene sequence: CDR1 SGHRS, CDR2 YFSETQ. The CDR3 region is CASSLGQGLADTQYF. The DNA for the CDR3 is TGCGCCAGCAGCCTGGGACAGGGGTTGGCAGATACGCAGTATTTT.

This chain links TRBV19 with TRBJ1-2; D perhaps matches TRBD1 (5 bases). With 7 bases removed from V and 8 bases from J, the gap between germline ends came to 14 bases. This CDR3 is 12 amino acids long. Germline assignment: CDR1 LNHDA and CDR2 SQIVND (reference sequence). The CDR3 coding sequence is TGTGCCAGTACCGGGACTACTAGGGGCTACACCTTC. It is translated as CASTGTTRGYTF.

The chain combines TRBV28 with TRBJ2-6; TRBD1 aligns across 7 bases. J lost 1 base, V lost 6 bases, and 3 bases had no gene match. This CDR3 has 15 residues. Germline lookup yields CDR1 MDHEN and CDR2 SYDVKM. The CDR3 DNA sequence: TGTGCCAGCAGCTACAGGGGTTCTGGGGCCAACGTCCTGACTTTC. Protein: CASSYRGSGANVLTF. The whole variable domain, filled in from reference TRBV28 and TRBJ2-6, reads DVKVTQSSRYLVKRTGEKVFLECVQDMDHENMFWYRQDPGLGLRLIYFSYDVKMKEKGDIPEGYSVSREKKERFSLILESASTNQTSMYLCASSYRGSGANVLTFGAGSRLTVL.

This clone was picked up a small number of times. One end of the junction is discordant with germline, which a read error may explain. The chain has TRBV28 and TRBJ2-7; 11 positions match TRBD2. Germline lookup yields CDR1 MDHEN and CDR2 SYDVKM. The CDR3 spans 14 residues. The CDR3 sequence: CASSPLGPGLAVPF. CDR3 DNA sequence: TGTGCCAGCAGTCCATTGGGTCCGGGACTAGCGGTCCCCTTC.